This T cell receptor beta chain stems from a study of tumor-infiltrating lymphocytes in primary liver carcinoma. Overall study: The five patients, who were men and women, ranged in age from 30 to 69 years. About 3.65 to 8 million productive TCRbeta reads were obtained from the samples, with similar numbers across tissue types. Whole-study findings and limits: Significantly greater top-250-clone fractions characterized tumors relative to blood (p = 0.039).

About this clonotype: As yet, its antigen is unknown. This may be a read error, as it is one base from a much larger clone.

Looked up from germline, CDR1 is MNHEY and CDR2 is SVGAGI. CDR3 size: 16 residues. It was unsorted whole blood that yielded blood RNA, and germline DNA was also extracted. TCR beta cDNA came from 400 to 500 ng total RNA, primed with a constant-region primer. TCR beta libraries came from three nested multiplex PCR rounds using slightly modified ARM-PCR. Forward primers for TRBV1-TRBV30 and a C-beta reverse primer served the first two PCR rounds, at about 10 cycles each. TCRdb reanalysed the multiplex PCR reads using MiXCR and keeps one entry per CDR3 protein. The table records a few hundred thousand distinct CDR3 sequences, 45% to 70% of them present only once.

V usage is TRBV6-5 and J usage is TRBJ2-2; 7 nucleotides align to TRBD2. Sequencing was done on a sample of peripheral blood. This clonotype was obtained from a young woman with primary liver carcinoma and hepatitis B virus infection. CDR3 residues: CASSSWGGAHTGELLF. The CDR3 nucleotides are TGTGCCAGCAGTTCCTGGGGAGGGGCCCACACCGGGGAGCTGCTTTTT.